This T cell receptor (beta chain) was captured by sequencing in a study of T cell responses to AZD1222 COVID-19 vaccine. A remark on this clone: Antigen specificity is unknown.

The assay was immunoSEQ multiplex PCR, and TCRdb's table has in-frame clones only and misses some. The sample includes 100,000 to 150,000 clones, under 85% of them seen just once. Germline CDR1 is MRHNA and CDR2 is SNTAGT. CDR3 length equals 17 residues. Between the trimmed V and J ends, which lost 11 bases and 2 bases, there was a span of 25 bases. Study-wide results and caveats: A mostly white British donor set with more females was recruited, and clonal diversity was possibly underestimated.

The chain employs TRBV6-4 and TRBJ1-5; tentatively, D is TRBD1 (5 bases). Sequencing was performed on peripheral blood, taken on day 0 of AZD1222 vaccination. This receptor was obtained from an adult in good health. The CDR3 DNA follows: TGTGCCCCCAACTTCCCCCAACCTCCAGGGTGCAATCAGCCCCAGCATTTT. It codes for CAPNFPQPPGCNQPQHF.